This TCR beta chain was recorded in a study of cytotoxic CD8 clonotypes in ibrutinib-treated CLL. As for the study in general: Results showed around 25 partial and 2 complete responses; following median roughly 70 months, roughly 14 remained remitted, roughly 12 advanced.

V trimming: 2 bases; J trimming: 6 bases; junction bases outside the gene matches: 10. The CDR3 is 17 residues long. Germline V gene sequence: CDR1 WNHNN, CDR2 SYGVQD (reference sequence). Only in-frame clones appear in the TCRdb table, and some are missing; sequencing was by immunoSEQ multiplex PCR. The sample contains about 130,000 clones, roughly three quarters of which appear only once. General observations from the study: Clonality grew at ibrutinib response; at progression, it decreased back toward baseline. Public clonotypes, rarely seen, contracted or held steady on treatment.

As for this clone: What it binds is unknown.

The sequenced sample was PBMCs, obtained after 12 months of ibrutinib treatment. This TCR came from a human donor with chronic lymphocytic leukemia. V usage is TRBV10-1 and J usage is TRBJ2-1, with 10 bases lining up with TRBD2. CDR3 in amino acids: CASSEMPSGRRVNEQFF. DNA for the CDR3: TGCGCCAGCAGTGAGATGCCTAGCGGGAGACGGGTCAATGAGCAGTTCTTC.